This T cell receptor (beta chain) was profiled in a study of glioma-infiltrating T cells after dendritic cell vaccination. Time point noted: after dendritic cell vaccination, including at tumor progression/relapse. Before vaccination, two weeks after the third vaccination, and at progression, PBMC were collected. The protocol was immunoSEQ multiplex PCR, while the TCRdb copy is restricted to in-frame clones and leaves out a portion. This sample carries 98,000 or so clones, approximately 80% of them seen once, and the ten largest clones take 5.4%. The sample was blood, taken after dendritic cell vaccination. The source is a human donor with glioblastoma.

CDR3 sequence: CASSPSSYNQPQHF. DNA of the CDR3: TGTGCCAGCAGTCCGTCCAGTTACAATCAGCCCCAGCATTTT. V and J are TRBV6-5 and TRBJ1-5, with unresolved D. Per germline, CDR1 MNHEY and CDR2 SVGAGI. The length of the CDR3 is 14 residues. Between the trimmed V and J ends, which lost 5 bases and 3 bases, there was a span of 11 bases.